The source of this TCR beta chain is a study of T cells in Graves' hyperthyroidism and ophthalmopathy. Study observations and caveats: Most clonotypes expanded in thyroid above 0.001 were likewise present in blood.

This clonotype occurred many times. Its target is not known. Ophthalmopathy cases scored 3 or more on the Clinical Activity Score and 4 or more on NOSPECS grade, with duration below 3 months. Fresh 10 ml peripheral blood yielded PBMCs. V was shortened by 5 bases and J by 6 bases, with 20 bases between the two germline ends. The CDR3 totals 16 residues. Per the germline V gene, CDR1 is SEHNR and CDR2 is FQNEAQ (reference sequence). TCR beta CDR3 region amplification was performed from RNA transcripts. A first-round RT-PCR of the TCR CDR3 used the HTBI primer set. TCRdb reprocessed the multiplex PCR reads via MiXCR and lists one record per CDR3 protein. The sample holds approximately 570,000 distinct CDR3 sequences, less than 20% seen once.

Sample: blood. This receptor was taken from a man aged 35 to 55 with Graves' ophthalmopathy. This sequence joins TRBV7-9 and TRBJ2-1; the D gene is possibly TRBD2 (7 bases). CDR3 coding DNA: TGTGCCAGCAGCCCAGGGGAGGGACGGACAATCAATGAGCAGTTCTTC. This codes for CASSPGEGRTINEQFF.